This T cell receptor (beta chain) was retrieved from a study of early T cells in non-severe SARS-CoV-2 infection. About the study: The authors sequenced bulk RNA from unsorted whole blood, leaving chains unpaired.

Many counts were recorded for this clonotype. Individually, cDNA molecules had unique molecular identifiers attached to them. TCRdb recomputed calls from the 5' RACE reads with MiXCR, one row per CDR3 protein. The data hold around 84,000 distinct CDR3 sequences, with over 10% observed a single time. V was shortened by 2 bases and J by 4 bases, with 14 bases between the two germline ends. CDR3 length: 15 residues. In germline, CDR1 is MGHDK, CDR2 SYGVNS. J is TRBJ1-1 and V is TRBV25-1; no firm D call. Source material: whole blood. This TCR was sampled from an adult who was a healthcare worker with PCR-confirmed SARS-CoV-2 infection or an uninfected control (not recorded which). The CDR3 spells CASSEEGGRSTEAFF. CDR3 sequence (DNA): TGTGCCAGCAGTGAAGAGGGAGGTCGGAGCACTGAAGCTTTCTTT. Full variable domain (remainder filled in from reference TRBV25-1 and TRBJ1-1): EADIYQTPRYLVIGTGKKITLECSQTMGHDKMYWYQQDPGMELHLIHYSYGVNSTEKGDLSSESTVSRIRTEHFPLTLESARPSHTSQYLCASSEEGGRSTEAFFGQGTRLTVV.